Shown below are 2 T cell receptor beta chains from a single sample sequenced in a study of shared clonotypes between healthy human individuals. TCRdb's table, derived via immunoSEQ multiplex PCR, lists solely in-frame clones and lacks some. The table records around 2.1 million clones, under 95% of them present only once. Terminally differentiated effector memory CD45RA+ cells were excluded from the naive CD8 cells, which were CD45RO-negative and positively selected for CCR7. The sample consisted of naive CD8+ T cells from PBMCs. These receptors were collected from a man younger than 35 in good health. Some clones in this sample may be carry-over from other donors' samples.

This rearrangement joins TRBV7-3 to TRBJ2-2; TRBD1 agrees at 11 bases. Germline V gene sequence: CDR1 SGHTA, CDR2 FQGTGA. The CDR3 runs to 17 residues. J gave up 2 bases and V 4 bases, and 6 bases lay outside the gene matches. The CDR3 here is CASSSGQGAFNTGELFF. In DNA form, the CDR3 reads TGTGCCAGCAGCTCCGGACAGGGGGCGTTCAACACCGGGGAGCTGTTTTTT.

Here the CDR3 reads CASSHTDWDPGELFF. DNA for the CDR3: TGCGCCAGCAGCCACACGGACTGGGACCCCGGGGAGCTGTTTTTT. This rearrangement joins TRBV10-1 to TRBJ2-2; D may be TRBD1 or TRBD2 (5 bases each). CDR1 WNHNN and CDR2 SYGVQD come from the germline V gene (reference sequence). V dropped 6 bases and J dropped 6 bases, with 17 bases sitting between them. The CDR3 runs to 15 residues.